The 30 T cell receptor beta chains below were found in one sample sequenced in a study of cytomegalovirus exposure and HLA in healthy donors. Measured with immunoSEQ multiplex PCR; TCRdb has only the in-frame clones, and not every one. The repertoire holds more than 110,000 clones, with 70% to 90% as singletons. The sample taken for sequencing was PBMCs. The receptors were sampled from a woman in her 30s in good health and CMV-seronegative.

This chain joins TRBV7-6 and TRBJ2-5; 10 bases are a match to TRBD1. Trimming took 5 bases from V and 4 from J; bases not matched to a gene: 4. The length of the CDR3 is 14 residues. Germline loops: CDR1 SGHVS, CDR2 FNYEAQ. CDR3 in amino acids: CASSLRTGGETQYF. The DNA for the CDR3 is TGTGCCAGCAGCCTTCGGACAGGGGGAGAGACCCAGTACTTC.

The rearrangement joins TRBV27 to TRBJ1-2; D is undetermined. Germline CDR1 and CDR2: MNHEY and SMNVEV (reference sequence). Deletions cut 5 bases from V and 1 base from J, with 11 bases between. The CDR3 contains 14 residues. The CDR3 loop reads CASSPLGDNYGYTF. The CDR3 DNA is TGTGCCAGCAGTCCCCTGGGCGATAACTATGGCTACACCTTC.

This clone has only a few counts. This sequence joins TRBV28 and TRBJ1-3; perhaps TRBD1 as D (6 bases). V lost 5 bases and J 1 base, leaving 12 bases between the germline ends. The CDR3 covers 15 residues. Germline CDR1 reads MDHEN; CDR2 reads SYDVKM. The DNA of the CDR3 is TGTGCCAGCAGTCCGGCAGGGGAGTCTGGAAACACCATATATTTT. This encodes CASSPAGESGNTIYF.

A single count supports this clone. V usage is TRBV5-1 and J usage is TRBJ2-3; perhaps TRBD1 as D (6 bases). There are 13 residues in the CDR3. The germline V gene has CDR1 SGHRS and CDR2 YFSETQ. Trimming took 3 bases from V and 5 from J, leaving 10 bases between them. This chain's CDR3 is CASSYNREDTQYF. The CDR3 nucleotides read TGCGCCAGCAGCTACAACAGGGAAGATACGCAGTATTTT.

This clone appeared once. The chain has TRBV7-2 and TRBJ1-2; TRBD1 aligns across 9 bases. Germline CDR1 reads SGHTA; CDR2 reads FQGNSA. This CDR3 is 17 amino acids long. Losses at the gene ends were 4 bases for V and 4 bases for J; bases not matched to a gene: 13. The CDR3 nucleotides read TGTGCCAGCAGCTCCCAAATACAGGGGGCAGCTACCTATGGCTACACCTTC. Protein sequence: CASSSQIQGAATYGYTF. Filled out from reference TRBV7-2 and TRBJ1-2, the complete variable domain reads GAGVSQSPSNKVTEKGKDVELRCDPISGHTALYWYRQSLGQGLEFLIYFQGNSAPDKSGLPSDRFSAERTGGSVSTLTIQRTQQEDSAVYLCASSSQIQGAATYGYTFGSGTRLTVV.

The chain carries TRBV4-3 and TRBJ1-6; no reliable D call. V gave up 0 bases and J gave up 9 bases, with 9 bases separating them. CDR3 size: 14 residues. Germline V CDR1 and CDR2: LGHNA, YSLEER. The CDR3 spells CASSQEWGGSPLHF. The CDR3, as DNA: TGCGCCAGCAGCCAAGAGTGGGGAGGTTCACCCCTCCACTTT.

The genes are TRBV7-9 and TRBJ1-1; D is ambiguous. V was clipped by 5 bases and J by 4 bases, with 17 bases between them. This CDR3 region has 15 residues. CDR1 and CDR2 from the germline V gene are SEHNR and FQNEAQ (reference sequence). The CDR3 nucleotides are TGTGCCAGCAGCGTCCCGAACCTAGCCGGCACTGAAGCTTTCTTT. This encodes CASSVPNLAGTEAFF.

DNA of the CDR3: TGTGCCAGCAGTCGACAGTTAGGTGAGCAGTTCTTC. The encoded protein is CASSRQLGEQFF. The rearrangement uses TRBV27 and TRBJ2-1; D is perhaps TRBD1 (5 bases). This CDR3 is 12 amino acids long. Trimming left V 5 bases short and J 9 bases short, with 11 bases between. Germline V CDR1 and CDR2: MNHEY, SMNVEV (reference sequence).

CDR3 coding DNA: TGTGCCAGTAGTACCTCAGACAGTGGGAACACTGAAGCTTTCTTT. Protein sequence: CASSTSDSGNTEAFF. The chain uses TRBV19 and TRBJ1-1, with D possibly TRBD1 on 5 matching bases. The CDR3 runs 15 residues. In germline, CDR1 is LNHDA, CDR2 SQIVND (reference sequence). Trimming took 4 bases from V and 1 from J, leaving 13 bases between them.

The chain recombines TRBV7-9 with TRBJ2-5; D unclear. CDR1 and CDR2 (germline): SEHNR, FQNEAQ (reference sequence). The CDR3 covers 15 residues. The V end was cut by 1 base, the J end by 1 base, with 10 bases between. The CDR3 here is CASSLGRGTQETQYF. The CDR3 bases are TGTGCCAGCAGCTTAGGTAGAGGAACCCAAGAGACCCAGTACTTC.

This chain links TRBV9 with TRBJ2-1; a possible D gene is TRBD1 (5 bases). Germline V CDR1 and CDR2: SGDLS, YYNGEE. V was cut by 3 bases and J by 3 bases, with 19 bases left in between. The CDR3 length is 17 residues. As DNA, the CDR3 is TGTGCCAGCAGCGCAGAGGACCCACAGGAGTTCTACAATGAGCAGTTCTTC. It yields the protein CASSAEDPQEFYNEQFF.

The chain has TRBV4-1 and TRBJ1-1; TRBD1 agrees at 8 bases. J gave up 11 bases and V 6 bases, and 17 bases lay outside the gene matches. Per germline, CDR1 MGHRA and CDR2 YSYEKL. This CDR3 comprises 15 residues. The CDR3 DNA follows: TGCGCCAGCAGGTCCAGGACAGGGAACCGTCAATGGGCTTTCTTT. Protein sequence: CASRSRTGNRQWAFF.

The V and J genes are TRBV5-4 and TRBJ2-7; perhaps TRBD2 as D (5 bases). The germline CDR1 and CDR2 sequences are SGHNT and YYREEE (reference sequence). V was shortened by 4 bases and J by 7 bases, with 15 bases between the two germline ends. This CDR3 region has 13 residues. The DNA of the CDR3 is TGTGCCAGCAGCCAACGGACGACGGGGGAGCAGTACTTC. It is translated as CASSQRTTGEQYF.

Only one count was recorded for this clone. This rearrangement joins TRBV6-5 to TRBJ1-2; no firm D call. Trimming removed 4 bases from V and 5 bases from J, with 14 bases in between. From germline, CDR1 is MNHEY and CDR2 SVGAGI. The CDR3 runs to 14 residues. CDR3 nucleotides: TGTGCCAGCAGTTCAACCGGGGTTATGTATGGCTACACCTTC. This codes for CASSSTGVMYGYTF.

The CDR3 loop reads CASSQWVTSVPYNEQFF. DNA for the CDR3: TGCGCCAGCAGCCAATGGGTAACTAGCGTTCCCTACAATGAGCAGTTCTTC. This chain joins TRBV4-3 and TRBJ2-1, with 7 bases lining up with TRBD2. Germline trimming cut 2 bases from V and 2 bases from J; bases unmatched to any gene: 9. The germline V gene encodes CDR1 LGHNA and CDR2 YSLEER. The CDR3 runs to 17 residues.

The J gene is TRBJ2-7, the V gene TRBV7-6; D is unclear. The CDR3 length is 13 residues. V was trimmed by 2 bases and J by 1 base, leaving 6 bases between them. Germline V gene lookup returns CDR1 SGHVS and CDR2 FNYEAQ. CDR3 protein: CASSLQRSYEQYF. For the CDR3, the DNA is TGTGCCAGCAGCTTACAGAGGTCCTACGAGCAGTACTTC.

This chain joins TRBV13 and TRBJ2-3, with 16 positions matching TRBD2. Unmatched junction bases numbered 10, after V lost 1 base and J lost 3 bases. The germline V gene has CDR1 PRHDT and CDR2 FYEKMQ (reference sequence). The CDR3 is made up of 20 amino acids. In nucleotides, the CDR3 is TGTGCCAGCAGCTTAGATGTCCCGGGACTAGCGGGGGGGCTAACAGATACGCAGTATTTT. This sequence encodes CASSLDVPGLAGGLTDTQYF.

V and J are TRBV2 and TRBJ2-1; TRBD2 matches at 10 bases. This CDR3 contains 15 residues. V trimming: 5 bases; J trimming: 7 bases; junction bases outside the gene matches: 8. The germline V gene encodes CDR1 SNHLY and CDR2 FYNNEI. The CDR3 nucleotides are TGTGCCAGCAGTCCCAGCGGGGGGGCTTTTAATGAGCAGTTCTTC. This sequence encodes CASSPSGGAFNEQFF.

On this clone: The sample contains more than one DNA sequence encoding this CDR3. This sequence joins TRBV9 and TRBJ2-3; no clear D gene. V lost 0 bases to trimming and J lost 4 bases, with 6 bases between them. Germline lookup yields CDR1 SGDLS and CDR2 YYNGEE. The CDR3 spans 13 residues. For the CDR3, the DNA is TGTGCCAGCAGCGTAGGTAGCCCAGATACGCAGTATTTT. Amino acid sequence: CASSVGSPDTQYF. Full variable domain (missing parts from reference TRBV9 and TRBJ2-3): DSGVTQTPKHLITATGQRVTLRCSPRSGDLSVYWYQQSLDQGLQFLIQYYNGEERAKGNILERFSAQQFPDLHSELNLSSLELGDSALYFCASSVGSPDTQYFGPGTRLTVL.

This chain connects TRBV5-5 to TRBJ2-3, with D maybe TRBD2 (5 bases). This CDR3 has 14 amino acids. Germline assignment: CDR1 SGHKS and CDR2 YYEKEE (reference sequence). Deletions cut 3 bases from V and 3 bases from J, with 11 bases between. As DNA, the CDR3 is TGTGCCAGCAGCTCGAGGGCTAGGACAGATACGCAGTATTTT. Its translation: CASSSRARTDTQYF.

This sequence joins TRBV7-3 and TRBJ1-1, with no clear D. The CDR3 runs to 14 residues. The V gene's germline CDR1 is SGHTA and CDR2 FQGTGA. V was trimmed by 1 base and J by 1 base, leaving 7 bases between them. CDR3 residues: CASSLMGANTEAFF. The CDR3 bases are TGTGCCAGCAGCTTAATGGGAGCGAACACTGAAGCTTTCTTT.

This chain uses TRBV19 with TRBJ1-2, with D maybe TRBD1 (6 bases). Germline V CDR1 and CDR2: LNHDA, SQIVND (reference sequence). The ends were cut back, 9 bases at V and 3 bases at J, with 26 bases in the middle. The CDR3 has 17 amino acids. The CDR3 bases are TGTGCCAGCCTAATAGGGGCGGGGGCAGGGGTTGACTATGGCTACACCTTC. This sequence encodes CASLIGAGAGVDYGYTF.

The rearrangement uses TRBV5-1 and TRBJ2-7; TRBD2 agrees at 8 bases. CDR1 SGHRS and CDR2 YFSETQ come from the germline V gene. V lost 3 bases to trimming and J lost 6 bases; unmatched junction nucleotides: 5. The CDR3 totals 13 residues. This CDR3 reads CASSYGTSREQYF. The CDR3 DNA sequence: TGCGCCAGCAGCTACGGGACTAGTCGCGAGCAGTACTTC.

This rearrangement joins TRBV25-1 to TRBJ2-1; 9 positions agree with TRBD1. This CDR3 is built from 17 residues. The trim removed 4 bases at V and 4 bases at J, leaving 11 bases unmatched. The V gene's germline CDR1 is MGHDK and CDR2 SYGVNS. The chain's CDR3 is CASSAEQGALLYNEQFF. The CDR3 DNA reads TGTGCCAGCAGTGCAGAACAGGGGGCCCTATTATACAATGAGCAGTTCTTC.

This chain links TRBV5-1 with TRBJ2-1; TRBD2 agrees at 10 bases. V lost 4 bases, J lost 2 bases, and 21 bases stayed unmatched. CDR3 length equals 21 residues. The germline V gene has CDR1 SGHRS and CDR2 YFSETQ. CDR3 region: CASSRPSQGLSSGGAYNEQFF. The CDR3 nucleotides are TGCGCCAGCAGCAGGCCCTCACAGGGCTTGTCGAGCGGGGGGGCCTACAATGAGCAGTTCTTC.

This clone was counted only a few times. This rearrangement joins TRBV7-3 to TRBJ2-5, with TRBD2 matching 12 bases. CDR1 SGHTA and CDR2 FQGTGA come from the germline V gene. Germline trimming cut 5 bases from V and 7 bases from J; bases unmatched to any gene: 8. This CDR3 region has 15 residues. Here the CDR3 DNA reads TGTGCCAGCAGCCTCAGGACTAGCGGGGCCGGGACCCAGTACTTC. Protein: CASSLRTSGAGTQYF.

The gene calls are TRBV6-1 and TRBJ2-7, with 8 nucleotides matching TRBD1. Germline assignment: CDR1 MNHNS and CDR2 SASEGT. Losses at the gene ends were 6 bases for V and 5 bases for J; bases not matched to a gene: 9. The CDR3 covers 14 residues. The DNA of the CDR3 is TGTGCCAGCAGCCGGGACAGGCCGTCAGACGAGCAGTACTTC. It yields the protein CASSRDRPSDEQYF.

This sequence joins TRBV29-1 and TRBJ1-1; unclear D gene. The germline CDR1 and CDR2 sequences are SQVTM and ANQGSEA. Trimming stripped 7 bases from V and 2 bases from J, with 11 bases between. The CDR3 has 12 residues. The CDR3 region has the DNA TGCAGCGCGGCGGGGAGAAACACTGAAGCTTTCTTT. As protein: CSAAGRNTEAFF.

The rearrangement uses TRBV4-1 and TRBJ1-2, with 8 bases aligning to TRBD1. V dropped 4 bases and J dropped 3; count of bases not matched to a gene: 7. Germline V gene sequence: CDR1 MGHRA, CDR2 YSYEKL. The CDR3 covers 15 residues. The CDR3 here is CASSPRPGQDYGYTF. CDR3 bases: TGCGCCAGCAGCCCACGTCCGGGACAGGACTATGGCTACACCTTC.

The chain recombines TRBV7-6 with TRBJ1-4; D is possibly TRBD1 (6 bases). The CDR3 sequence is 15 residues long. CDR1 and CDR2 from the germline V gene are SGHVS and FNYEAQ. V dropped 1 base and J dropped 5 bases, with 11 bases sitting between them. The DNA of the CDR3 is TGTGCCAGCAGCTTAGTTGGGGGCCTAAATGAAAAACTGTTTTTT. Translating gives CASSLVGGLNEKLFF.